This passage covers 30 T cell receptor beta chains from one sample sequenced in a study of early T cells in non-severe SARS-CoV-2 infection. TCRdb called the 5' RACE reads again in MiXCR, with one record for every CDR3 protein. The sample records 25,000 to 35,000 distinct CDR3 sequences, around 6.1% being singletons. The input for sequencing was whole blood, taken at baseline. The receptors come from an adult who was a healthcare worker with PCR-confirmed SARS-CoV-2 infection or an uninfected control (not recorded which).

The chain carries TRBV7-9 and TRBJ2-2; possibly TRBD1 or TRBD2 for D (6 bases each). Germline loops: CDR1 SEHNR, CDR2 FQNEAQ (reference sequence). The CDR3 has 14 amino acids. With 7 bases removed from V and 6 bases from J, the gap between germline ends came to 15 bases. Here the CDR3 DNA reads TGTGCCAGCACCAGGGGATCGGGGGCCGGGGAGCTGTTTTTT. It encodes CASTRGSGAGELFF.

This clonotype is deemed medium-sized. For the CDR3, the DNA is TGTGCCAGTAGCCCAGGGATTTTTGGAAACACCATATATTTT. This sequence encodes CASSPGIFGNTIYF. The chain links TRBV19 to TRBJ1-3, with D possibly being TRBD1 (5 bases). In germline, CDR1 is LNHDA, CDR2 SQIVND (reference sequence). The CDR3 length is 14 residues. V shed 6 bases and J shed 3 bases, with 12 bases lying between them.

The chain combines TRBV11-2 with TRBJ2-5; D gene unclear. Germline assignment: CDR1 SGHAT and CDR2 FQNNGV. This CDR3 has 14 amino acids. The V end lost 5 bases, the J end lost 1 base, and 11 bases lay between the germline ends. CDR3 sequence reads: CASSAVVGQETQYF. CDR3 DNA sequence: TGTGCCAGCAGCGCAGTCGTGGGCCAAGAGACCCAGTACTTC.

This clonotype was counted ten times or more. The rearrangement joins TRBV20-1 to TRBJ1-6; D remains ambiguous. The germline gives CDR1 DFQATT, CDR2 SNEGSKA (reference sequence). V was cut by 2 bases and J by 10 bases, with 9 bases left in between. This CDR3 is built from 12 residues. As DNA, the CDR3 is TGCAGTGCTAGATCGAGGGTGTCACCCCTCCACTTT. Residues: CSARSRVSPLHF.

This clonotype was observed many times. This chain joins TRBV6-6 and TRBJ1-1, with 7 bases identical to TRBD1. V shed 0 bases and J 8 bases; nucleotides not matched to a gene: 12. This CDR3 has 16 residues. Per germline, CDR1 MNHNY and CDR2 SVGAGI (reference sequence). This chain's CDR3 is CASSYSTGQPQREAFF. The CDR3 DNA reads TGTGCCAGCAGTTACTCGACGGGACAGCCCCAACGGGAAGCTTTCTTT.

This clonotype was counted at least ten times. V is TRBV20-1 and J is TRBJ1-2; the D gene is possibly TRBD1 (5 bases). The CDR3 consists of 14 residues. Trimming left V 5 bases short and J 3 bases short, with 16 bases between. Germline loops: CDR1 DFQATT, CDR2 SNEGSKA (reference sequence). The CDR3 DNA reads TGCAGTGCTCCACCACCTGAGGGGTACTATGGCTACACCTTC. It translates to CSAPPPEGYYGYTF.

The chain carries TRBV2 and TRBJ2-3, with D perhaps matching TRBD2 (6 bases). V dropped 0 bases and J dropped 5 bases, with 9 bases sitting between them. The CDR3 totals 14 residues. Germline V gene lookup returns CDR1 SNHLY and CDR2 FYNNEI. This CDR3 is CASSEARRGDTQYF. The CDR3 DNA follows: TGTGCCAGCAGTGAAGCGCGGCGGGGAGATACGCAGTATTTT.

In this sample, this clonotype turned up many times. The chain recombines TRBV10-3 with TRBJ2-7, with D maybe TRBD2 (6 bases). Germline V gene lookup returns CDR1 ENHRY and CDR2 SYGVKD. The V end was cut by 4 bases, the J end by 4 bases, with 11 bases between. There are 13 residues in the CDR3. The CDR3 loop is CAISGGDGYEQYF. As DNA, the CDR3 is TGTGCCATCAGTGGCGGGGACGGTTACGAGCAGTACTTC.

This clonotype was counted ten times or more. The chain joins TRBV20-1 to TRBJ2-1, with 10 bases lining up with TRBD2. Germline V gives CDR1 DFQATT, CDR2 SNEGSKA (reference sequence). This CDR3 is 16 amino acids long. Trimming removed 3 bases from V and 1 base from J; junction bases left unmatched: 6. In DNA form, the CDR3 reads TGCAGTGCTAGCCCACTAGCGGGGCGTTCCTACAATGAGCAGTTCTTC. As protein: CSASPLAGRSYNEQFF.

At least ten counts were recorded for this clonotype. The chain links TRBV7-9 to TRBJ2-1; 15 nucleotides match TRBD2. V shed 5 bases and J 4 bases; nucleotides not matched to a gene: 6. The germline V gene encodes CDR1 SEHNR and CDR2 FQNEAQ (reference sequence). The CDR3 spans 17 residues. CDR3 in DNA: TGTGCCAGCAGCCCAGGGACTAGCGGGAGGACTTACAATGAGCAGTTCTTC. This encodes CASSPGTSGRTYNEQFF.

This clonotype was found a few times. V and J are TRBV19 and TRBJ2-3; 7 bases map to TRBD1. The junction had 12 bases not matched to a gene; V was cut back by 6 bases and J by 0 bases. CDR3 length: 17 amino acids. Germline values: CDR1 LNHDA, CDR2 SQIVND (reference sequence). CDR3 DNA: TGTGCCAGTAGAGTCAGCGGACAGGCTGTAAGCACAGATACGCAGTATTTT. Protein sequence: CASRVSGQAVSTDTQYF.

The chain uses TRBV10-3 and TRBJ2-3; D possibly matches TRBD1 or TRBD2 (5 bases each). The CDR3 has 16 residues. Per the germline V gene, CDR1 is ENHRY and CDR2 is SYGVKD. Trimming pared 10 bases from V and 1 base from J, leaving 21 bases between. The CDR3: CATQSGTSRGTDTQYF. The CDR3 region has the DNA TGTGCCACCCAGTCAGGGACCTCTCGGGGCACAGATACGCAGTATTTT.

This clonotype occurred many times. This chain links TRBV6-6 with TRBJ2-5; D unresolved. The CDR3 covers 11 residues. V lost 8 bases and J lost 5, with 9 bases in between. Germline CDR1 is MNHNY and CDR2 is SVGAGI (reference sequence). In nucleotides, the CDR3 is TGTGCCAGCGCTCAACGGGAGACCCAGTACTTC. This translates into CASAQRETQYF.

Ten or more counts support this clonotype. The chain has TRBV6-2 or TRBV6-3 and TRBJ2-7, with 8 bases that match TRBD1. Germline loops: CDR1 MNHEY, CDR2 SVGEGT. The CDR3 is made up of 16 amino acids. The V and J ends lost 5 bases and 0 bases, in that order; junction bases with no gene match: 9. CDR3 sequence reads: CASSRAGTGTSYEQYF. The CDR3 DNA follows: TGTGCCAGCAGTCGCGCCGGGACAGGAACCTCCTACGAGCAGTACTTC.

This clonotype is a singleton in its sample. CDR3 in DNA: TGTGCCAGCAGTTTCCTCCGGTCTGCCGAGCAGTACTTC. This codes for CASSFLRSAEQYF. This chain uses TRBV12-3 or TRBV12-4 with TRBJ2-7; unclear D gene. V gave up 3 bases and J gave up 6 bases, with 12 bases separating them. CDR3 length: 13 residues.

This clonotype showed up many times. The V gene is TRBV28, the J gene TRBJ2-7; D is perhaps TRBD2 (7 bases). Between the trimmed V and J ends, which lost 3 bases and 4 bases, there was a span of 16 bases. Germline V gives CDR1 MDHEN, CDR2 SYDVKM. The CDR3 is made up of 15 amino acids. The CDR3 nucleotides are TGTGCCAGCAGTTTTCAGGGGAGGGCCGATTACGAGCAGTACTTC. This sequence encodes CASSFQGRADYEQYF.

This chain's CDR3 is CSATAGSYGYTF. The CDR3 nucleotides read TGCAGTGCTACCGCCGGGAGCTATGGCTACACCTTC. The chain couples TRBV20-1 to TRBJ1-2; D is unclear. Germline CDR1 is DFQATT and CDR2 is SNEGSKA (reference sequence). The CDR3 is 12 residues long. V was trimmed by 4 bases and J by 4 bases, leaving 10 bases between them.

At least ten counts were recorded for this clonotype. This chain uses TRBV2 with TRBJ2-3; the D gene could be TRBD1 or TRBD2 (5 bases each). The CDR3 has 14 residues. CDR1 SNHLY and CDR2 FYNNEI come from the germline V gene. Deletions cut 5 bases from V and 4 bases from J, with 13 bases between. The DNA for the CDR3 is TGTGCCAGCAGTTCCTCGAGAGGGGCAGATACGCAGTATTTT. Its translation: CASSSSRGADTQYF.

This clonotype was recorded a few times. V usage is TRBV11-2 and J usage is TRBJ2-7; D is ambiguous. CDR1 is SGHAT, CDR2 FQNNGV, per germline. The length of the CDR3 is 14 residues. The V end was cut by 2 bases, the J end by 0 bases, with 8 bases between. In DNA, the CDR3 is TGTGCCAGCAGCTTAAGCTGGAGCTCCTACGAGCAGTACTTC. Protein: CASSLSWSSYEQYF.

This clonotype came up many times. V usage is TRBV18 and J usage is TRBJ1-5, with no clear D. The V end lost 2 bases, the J end lost 6 bases, and 5 bases lay between the germline ends. Germline V gene lookup returns CDR1 KGHSH and CDR2 LQKENI. The CDR3 loop spans 12 amino acids. The CDR3 bases are TGTGCCAGCTCACCAGGGGTTCAGCCCCAGCATTTT. It codes for CASSPGVQPQHF.

The table lists this clonotype with many counts. The V and J genes are TRBV30 and TRBJ1-4; D unclear. The CDR3 has 11 residues. The ends were cut back, 1 base at V and 8 bases at J, with 5 bases in the middle. The germline V gene has CDR1 GTSNPN and CDR2 SVGIG (reference sequence). CDR3 bases: TGTGCCTGGAGTGGAACAGAAAAACTGTTTTTT. It encodes CAWSGTEKLFF.

This clonotype was detected many times. The gene calls are TRBV6-1 and TRBJ2-7; D is possibly TRBD2 (5 bases). This CDR3 region has 14 residues. The V and J ends lost 3 bases and 0 bases respectively, with 9 bases between them. Germline V lookup: CDR1 MNHNS, CDR2 SASEGT. CDR3 DNA sequence: TGTGCCAGCAGTGACGGCGGGCACTCCTACGAGCAGTACTTC. Protein: CASSDGGHSYEQYF.

This clonotype occurred many times. The V call is TRBV7-8, the J call TRBJ2-7; tentative D call: TRBD1 (7 bases). This CDR3 comprises 16 residues. The ends were cut back, 3 bases at V and 2 bases at J, with 17 bases in the middle. The germline gives CDR1 SGHVS, CDR2 FQNEAQ. CDR3 loop: CASSLGGGTVTYEQYF. The CDR3 DNA sequence: TGTGCCAGCAGCTTGGGGGGCGGGACAGTAACCTACGAGCAGTACTTC.

In its sample, this clonotype was seen a few times. The gene calls are TRBV5-1 and TRBJ1-1; possible D gene TRBD1, 6 bases. V dropped 2 bases and J dropped 1 base, with 12 bases sitting between them. Germline assignment: CDR1 SGHRS and CDR2 YFSETQ. The CDR3 is 15 amino acids. CDR3 DNA sequence: TGCGCCAGCAGCTTTCCCCTGACAGGGAACACTGAAGCTTTCTTT. Translated, it gives CASSFPLTGNTEAFF.

The chain joins TRBV7-9 to TRBJ2-5; D is undetermined. The V gene lost 5 bases and the J gene lost 1 base, with 14 bases spanning the gap. The CDR3 has 15 residues. CDR1 and CDR2 from the germline V gene are SEHNR and FQNEAQ (reference sequence). Here the CDR3 DNA reads TGTGCCAGCAGCCCCCCCCTCAGTGGCCAAGAGACCCAGTACTTC. This encodes CASSPPLSGQETQYF.

This clonotype turned up a few times. The chain couples TRBV7-2 to TRBJ2-2, with 14 bases fitting TRBD2. The J segment lost 5 bases and the V segment lost 5 bases, leaving 7 bases of the junction unmatched. CDR3 size: 17 residues. Germline CDR1 reads SGHTA; CDR2 reads FQGNSA. CDR3 in amino acids: CASSVGLAGVGTGELFF. DNA of the CDR3: TGTGCCAGCAGCGTGGGACTAGCGGGAGTCGGGACCGGGGAGCTGTTTTTT.

This clonotype was seen at least ten times. The V call is TRBV11-1, the J call TRBJ2-1, with TRBD2 matching 10 bases. With 1 base clipped from V and 6 bases from J, the junction kept 3 bases outside the gene matches. There are 15 residues in the CDR3. Germline loops: CDR1 SGHAT, CDR2 FQDESV (reference sequence). The CDR3 loop reads CASSLVLAGSNEQFF. CDR3 sequence (DNA): TGTGCCAGCAGCTTAGTACTAGCGGGATCCAATGAGCAGTTCTTC.

This clonotype was detected only a few times. The chain employs TRBV5-1 and TRBJ2-7; D ambiguous. The CDR3 sequence is 15 residues long. Germline CDR1 reads SGHRS; CDR2 reads YFSETQ. The V end lost 0 bases, the J end lost 4 bases, and 14 bases lay between the germline ends. In DNA, the CDR3 is TGCGCCAGCAGCTTGGTCGCGACGTCTTATTACGAGCAGTACTTC. Encoded protein: CASSLVATSYYEQYF.

This chain joins TRBV5-4 and TRBJ2-5, with TRBD1 as a possible D gene (5 bases). V lost 0 bases and J 1 base, leaving 13 bases between the germline ends. The germline V gene encodes CDR1 SGHNT and CDR2 YYREEE (reference sequence). The CDR3 is made up of 16 amino acids. CDR3 residues: CASSLGAGLGQETQYF. The CDR3 DNA reads TGTGCCAGCAGCTTGGGGGCAGGGTTGGGCCAAGAGACCCAGTACTTC.

The table lists this clonotype with many counts. V and J are TRBV7-3 and TRBJ2-2; D gene unclear. The V end was cut by 0 bases, the J end by 3 bases, with 8 bases between. Per the germline V gene, CDR1 is SGHTA and CDR2 is FQGTGA. The CDR3 is made up of 15 amino acids. The CDR3 reads CASSLTGKDTGELFF. CDR3 nucleotide sequence: TGTGCCAGCAGCTTAACAGGGAAGGACACCGGGGAGCTGTTTTTT.